This is a list of T cell receptor beta chains from one sample in a study of blood T cell repertoires in COVID-19. The method was immunoSEQ multiplex PCR; TCRdb's version includes in-frame clones alone and lacks a portion of them. The sample yields some 240,000 clones, approximately 85% seen once. Sequencing was done on a sample of peripheral blood. Receptors were obtained from a woman between 65 and 79 years old with COVID-19, enrolled during active disease. CDR3s include the opening cysteine and the closing phenylalanine or tryptophan. D genes are given only for firm matches. Clone size is given for some rows only: seen once, a few or many times, or a class if the clone is expanded.

cdr3_length: 18; d_call: TRBD2; j_call: TRBJ2-5; v_call: TRBV25-1; clone_size: NA; cdr3_aa: CASSESMTSGRYQETQYF; cdr3_nt: TGTGCCAGCAGTGAAAGTATGACTAGCGGAAGGTACCAAGAGACCCAGTACTTC
cdr3_length: 15; d_call: TRBD1; j_call: TRBJ2-7; v_call: TRBV2; clone_size: NA; cdr3_aa: CASSESWTGFVEQYF; cdr3_nt: TGTGCCAGCAGTGAAAGCTGGACAGGGTTCGTCGAGCAGTACTTC
cdr3_length: 15; d_call: NA; j_call: TRBJ1-6; v_call: TRBV11-2; clone_size: once; cdr3_aa: CASSPADRNNSPLHF; cdr3_nt: TGTGCCAGCAGCCCAGCGGACAGAAATAATTCACCCCTCCACTTT
cdr3_length: 17; d_call: NA; j_call: TRBJ2-2; v_call: TRBV15; clone_size: NA; cdr3_aa: CATSRGGSGANTGELFF; cdr3_nt: TGTGCCACCAGCAGAGGTGGGTCGGGGGCGAACACCGGGGAGCTGTTTTTT
cdr3_length: 15; d_call: TRBD2; j_call: TRBJ2-7; v_call: TRBV2; clone_size: NA; cdr3_aa: CASSEGRGGSYEQYF; cdr3_nt: TGTGCCAGCAGTGAAGGACGCGGGGGGTCCTACGAGCAGTACTTC
cdr3_length: 14; d_call: NA; j_call: TRBJ1-1; v_call: TRBV7-2; clone_size: few; cdr3_aa: CASSLNYAGKEAFF; cdr3_nt: TGTGCCAGCAGCTTAAATTACGCAGGGAAGGAAGCTTTCTTT
cdr3_length: 16; d_call: NA; j_call: TRBJ1-2; v_call: TRBV12-2; clone_size: few; cdr3_aa: CAKRASGEGINYGYTF; cdr3_nt: TGTGCAAAAAGGGCCTCGGGGGAGGGCATCAACTATGGCTACACCTTC
cdr3_length: 18; d_call: NA; j_call: TRBJ2-7; v_call: TRBV12-5; clone_size: NA; cdr3_aa: CASGLVTPQDRSSYEQYF; cdr3_nt: TGTGCTAGTGGTTTGGTAACCCCGCAGGACAGAAGCTCCTACGAGCAGTACTTC
cdr3_length: 14; d_call: NA; j_call: TRBJ1-1; v_call: TRBV6-6; clone_size: NA; cdr3_aa: CASSDRGLNTEAFF; cdr3_nt: TGTGCCAGCAGTGATAGGGGCCTGAACACTGAAGCTTTCTTT
cdr3_length: 17; d_call: TRBD1; j_call: TRBJ1-5; v_call: TRBV6-2/TRBV6-3; clone_size: NA; cdr3_aa: CASSRDRGPTSNQPQHF; cdr3_nt: TGTGCCAGCAGCCGGGACAGGGGGCCCACTAGCAATCAGCCCCAGCATTTT
cdr3_length: 17; d_call: TRBD1; j_call: TRBJ2-7; v_call: TRBV5-6; clone_size: NA; cdr3_aa: CASSLYSWDSSSYEQYF; cdr3_nt: TGTGCCAGCAGCTTGTACTCGTGGGACAGCAGCTCCTACGAGCAGTACTTC
cdr3_length: 16; d_call: NA; j_call: TRBJ1-6; v_call: TRBV5-1; clone_size: NA; cdr3_aa: CASSLDQPRDNSPLHF; cdr3_nt: TGCGCCAGCAGCCTGGATCAGCCGCGGGATAATTCACCCCTCCACTTT
cdr3_length: 13; d_call: NA; j_call: TRBJ2-7; v_call: TRBV15; clone_size: NA; cdr3_aa: CATSRTGSYEQYF; cdr3_nt: TGTGCCACCAGCAGGACAGGCTCCTACGAGCAGTACTTC
cdr3_length: 13; d_call: NA; j_call: TRBJ2-7; v_call: TRBV5-1; clone_size: NA; cdr3_aa: CASGDSLPYEQYF; cdr3_nt: TGCGCCAGCGGTGACTCTTTGCCCTACGAGCAGTACTTC
cdr3_length: 14; d_call: NA; j_call: TRBJ1-4; v_call: TRBV30; clone_size: few; cdr3_aa: CATSLGGLNEKLFF; cdr3_nt: TGTGCAACGTCCTTGGGGGGTCTTAATGAAAAACTGTTTTTT
cdr3_length: 15; d_call: NA; j_call: TRBJ1-2; v_call: TRBV10-3; clone_size: NA; cdr3_aa: CAISRDITVGYGYTF; cdr3_nt: TGTGCCATCAGTCGGGACATCACTGTCGGCTATGGCTACACCTTC
cdr3_length: 14; d_call: NA; j_call: TRBJ2-7; v_call: TRBV9; clone_size: NA; cdr3_aa: CASSAHRVSYEQYF; cdr3_nt: TGTGCCAGCAGCGCCCACAGGGTAAGCTACGAGCAGTACTTC
cdr3_length: 15; d_call: TRBD2; j_call: TRBJ2-1; v_call: TRBV5-4; clone_size: NA; cdr3_aa: CASSHSSGVYNEQFF; cdr3_nt: TGTGCCAGCAGCCATTCTAGCGGTGTGTACAATGAGCAGTTCTTC